This T cell receptor (beta chain) was observed in a study of cytomegalovirus exposure and HLA in healthy donors. Turning to this clone: Antigen: not known.

Researchers ran the PCR with 60 Vbeta and 13 Jbeta primers. Libraries were prepared by immunoSEQ multiplex PCR; TCRdb keeps only in-frame clonotypes and omits some of them. The table includes some 150,000 clones, more than 70% detected once. Overall study results and limits: Reported performance of the classifier showed diagnosis of cytomegalovirus status with high specificity and sensitivity. Certain sequence variants were highly shared and formed a cluster, and this cluster was likely a sequencing artifact. An analysis was carried out later, and it reportedly showed fewer N-insertions in an Asian-associated ancestry cluster than the 666-donor mean.

From germline, CDR1 is SGHVS and CDR2 FQNEAQ. V was pared by 5 bases and J by 0 bases, with 7 bases between. There are 13 residues in the CDR3. The sample consisted of PBMCs. J is TRBJ2-5 and V is TRBV7-8; D unresolved. The source of this sequence is a man in his forties or fifties in good health and CMV-seronegative. CDR3 residues: CASSLLYQETQYF. In DNA, the CDR3 is TGTGCCAGCAGCCTCCTGTACCAAGAGACCCAGTACTTC.